The 2 T cell receptor beta chains given below trace back to one sample, sequenced in a study of human T cells and chemical hapten exposure. The study's library attached unique molecular identifiers to single cDNA molecules. Each CDR3 protein gets one entry after TCRdb re-called the reads with MiXCR. This table holds about 120,000 distinct CDR3 sequences, about 7.7% found once. Unfractionated whole blood yielded total RNA. Sample: whole blood. The receptors here all came from a human donor in good health. Some clones in this sample may be carry-over from other donors' samples.

At least ten counts were recorded for this clonotype. This chain connects TRBV6-6 to TRBJ1-1, with D perhaps matching TRBD1 (5 bases). Germline V lookup: CDR1 MNHNY, CDR2 SVGAGI (reference sequence). V lost 8 bases, J lost 4 bases, and 14 bases lay in between. The CDR3 is 13 residues long. CDR3: CASLKSGLTEAFF. CDR3 sequence (DNA): TGTGCCAGCCTAAAGTCAGGGCTCACTGAAGCTTTCTTT.

This clonotype was seen a handful of times. In DNA form, the CDR3 reads TGTGCCAGCAGGACAGGGGATGACAATCAGCCCCAGCATTTT. Protein sequence: CASRTGDDNQPQHF. The rearrangement links TRBV12-3 or TRBV12-4 to TRBJ1-5, with TRBD1 identical over 8 bases. The CDR3 is 14 amino acids. Losses at the gene ends were 6 bases for V and 3 bases for J; bases not matched to a gene: 4.